These 23 T cell receptor beta chains came from one sample sequenced in a study of blood T cell repertoires in COVID-19. Only in-frame clones appear in the TCRdb table, and some are missing; sequencing was by immunoSEQ multiplex PCR. The sample records about 170,000 clones, roughly 90% being singletons. What was sequenced was PBMCs or T cells enriched from blood (not recorded which). The receptors were gathered from a woman between 45 and 60 years old who had recovered from COVID-19.

The CDR3 coding sequence is TGTGCCACCAGCCGACGACAGGGTGACGAGCAGTTCTTC. Its protein is CATSRRQGDEQFF. The V gene is TRBV15, the J gene TRBJ2-1, with 7 bases lining up with TRBD1. CDR3 length: 13 amino acids. J was trimmed by 10 bases and V by 5 bases; bases with no gene match: 8. The germline CDR1 and CDR2 sequences are LNHNV and YYDKDF (reference sequence).

This chain connects TRBV11-2 to TRBJ2-7, with D possibly matching TRBD1 (6 bases). This CDR3 has 13 residues. Trimming removed 5 bases from V and 3 bases from J, with 11 bases in between. The germline V gene has CDR1 SGHAT and CDR2 FQNNGV. CDR3 sequence: CASSRTGNYEQYF. DNA for the CDR3: TGTGCCAGCAGCCGTACAGGGAACTACGAGCAGTACTTC.

The CDR3 spells CASSHQPGLGSYNEQFF. The CDR3 nucleotides are TGCGCCAGCAGCCATCAACCGGGACTAGGCTCCTACAATGAGCAGTTCTTC. The genes are TRBV4-1 and TRBJ2-1; 8 nucleotides line up with TRBD2. This CDR3 comprises 17 residues. Germline CDR1 and CDR2: MGHRA and YSYEKL. Trimming at V came to 3 bases and at J to 0 bases, leaving 7 bases not matched to a gene.

This clone was recorded only once. The chain couples TRBV11-2 to TRBJ2-5, with TRBD1 as a possible D gene (5 bases). Between the trimmed V and J ends, which lost 1 base and 4 bases, there was a span of 13 bases. The CDR3 is made up of 15 amino acids. In germline, CDR1 is SGHAT, CDR2 FQNNGV. The chain's CDR3 is CASSLGNPGIETQYF. CDR3 nucleotides: TGTGCCAGCAGCTTAGGAAACCCAGGGATAGAGACCCAGTACTTC.

This sequence joins TRBV7-2 and TRBJ1-5, with 7 nucleotides matching TRBD1. With V trimmed by 5 bases and J by 4 bases, 5 bases remained unmatched. The germline V gene encodes CDR1 SGHTA and CDR2 FQGNSA. The CDR3 has 14 amino acids. Here the CDR3 reads CASSIMGQNQPQHF. The CDR3 DNA follows: TGTGCCAGCAGCATAATGGGACAGAATCAGCCCCAGCATTTT.

The chain links TRBV9 to TRBJ1-2; no clear D gene. Germline V gives CDR1 SGDLS, CDR2 YYNGEE. The V end lost 0 bases, the J end lost 4 bases, and 10 bases lay between the germline ends. The CDR3 runs to 14 residues. DNA of the CDR3: TGTGCCAGCAGCGTAGGCGGGATTGGCTATGGCTACACCTTC. Translation gives CASSVGGIGYGYTF.

This rearrangement joins TRBV29-1 to TRBJ2-7; 7 nucleotides line up with TRBD1. The CDR3 has 13 residues. After removal of 1 base from V and 6 bases from J, the junction contained 6 bases not matched to a gene. CDR1 is SQVTM, CDR2 ANQGSEA, per germline. The CDR3 loop reads CSVEVRQGGEQYF. The CDR3 coding sequence is TGCAGCGTTGAAGTTCGACAGGGCGGCGAGCAGTACTTC.

The V gene is TRBV6-5, the J gene TRBJ2-3, with D possibly matching TRBD2 (5 bases). V was cut by 3 bases and J by 2 bases, with 15 bases left in between. CDR1 and CDR2 from the germline V gene are MNHEY and SVGAGI. CDR3 size: 16 residues. The CDR3 sequence is CASSYRLSGHTDTQYF. The DNA of the CDR3 is TGTGCCAGCAGTTATCGTCTGAGCGGCCACACAGATACGCAGTATTTT.

The gene calls are TRBV24-1 and TRBJ2-5, with TRBD1 as a possible D gene (6 bases). V dropped 7 bases and J dropped 5 bases, with 16 bases sitting between them. The germline gives CDR1 KGHDR, CDR2 SFDVKD. CDR3 length: 14 amino acids. In nucleotides, the CDR3 is TGTGCCACCAGCCCGACAGGCCCTGGGGAGACCCAGTACTTC. Protein sequence: CATSPTGPGETQYF.

In DNA, the CDR3 is TGTGCCAGCAGTCGGACAGGGGGCGCCAAGCAGTTCTTC. This encodes CASSRTGGAKQFF. V and J are TRBV12-3 or TRBV12-4 and TRBJ2-1; TRBD1 matches 11 bases. V trimming: 5 bases; J trimming: 11 bases; junction bases outside the gene matches: 5. The CDR3 contains 13 residues.

This chain links TRBV15 with TRBJ2-1, with 9 bases that match TRBD1. The CDR3 is 18 amino acids. J lost 8 bases, V lost 1 base, and 15 bases had no gene match. Germline loops: CDR1 LNHNV, CDR2 YYDKDF (reference sequence). The CDR3 is CATSRARGTGGARDEQFF. CDR3 DNA sequence: TGTGCCACCAGCAGAGCTCGCGGTACAGGGGGCGCGAGGGATGAGCAGTTCTTC.

J is TRBJ1-1 and V is TRBV7-9, with 12 bases identical to TRBD1. The CDR3 has 16 amino acids. J gave up 4 bases and V 6 bases, and 9 bases lay outside the gene matches. The germline gives CDR1 SEHNR, CDR2 FQNEAQ (reference sequence). The CDR3 spells CASRPGTGGRGTEAFF. For the CDR3, the DNA is TGTGCCAGCAGGCCCGGGACAGGGGGCCGGGGCACTGAAGCTTTCTTT.

The rearrangement joins TRBV6-5 to TRBJ2-4, with D possibly TRBD1 on 6 matching bases. The V and J ends lost 2 bases and 1 base respectively, with 12 bases between them. In germline, CDR1 is MNHEY, CDR2 SVGAGI. There are 16 residues in the CDR3. The CDR3 here is CASSYTGSAAKNIQYF. DNA of the CDR3: TGTGCCAGCAGTTACACAGGGTCGGCGGCCAAAAACATTCAGTACTTC.

The rearrangement uses TRBV14 and TRBJ2-6, with no clear D. Germline CDR1 and CDR2: SGHDN and FVKESK. CDR3 length equals 15 residues. V was shortened by 2 bases and J by 4 bases, with 9 bases between the two germline ends. CDR3 amino acids: CASSQPARGANVLTF. CDR3 nucleotide sequence: TGTGCCAGCAGCCAACCGGCCAGGGGGGCCAACGTCCTGACTTTC. Using reference TRBV14 and TRBJ2-6 for the parts outside the CDR3, the full variable domain is EAGVTQFPSHSVIEKGQTVTLRCDPISGHDNLYWYRRVMGKEIKFLLHFVKESKQDESGMPNNRFLAERTGGTYSTLKVQPAELEDSGVYFCASSQPARGANVLTFGAGSRLTVL.

The chain has TRBV18 and TRBJ1-1, with a tentative D call TRBD1 (6 bases). V gave up 0 bases and J gave up 5 bases, with 13 bases separating them. The CDR3 spans 15 residues. Germline V gives CDR1 KGHSH, CDR2 LQKENI. In DNA, the CDR3 is TGTGCCAGCTCACCACCGTCCTCCCAGGGGACTGAAGCTTTCTTT. Protein sequence: CASSPPSSQGTEAFF.

This chain joins TRBV5-1 and TRBJ2-5, with 14 bases that match TRBD2. The J segment lost 5 bases and the V segment lost 4 bases, leaving 7 bases of the junction unmatched. Germline loops: CDR1 SGHRS, CDR2 YFSETQ. The CDR3 extends over 16 amino acids. The CDR3 reads CASSPSRLAGGETQYF. Written as DNA, the CDR3 is TGCGCCAGCAGCCCCAGCCGACTAGCGGGAGGGGAGACCCAGTACTTC.

CDR3 region: CASSPRGVLDNSPLHF. CDR3 nucleotide sequence: TGTGCCAGCTCACCACGCGGGGTTCTCGATAATTCACCCCTCCACTTT. V is TRBV18 and J is TRBJ1-6; no definite D call. Trimming took off 1 base at V and 5 bases at J, with 12 bases between the two ends. Germline lookup yields CDR1 KGHSH and CDR2 LQKENI. This CDR3 contains 16 residues.

The chain uses TRBV6-4 and TRBJ2-7; TRBD1 matches 9 bases. The CDR3 is made up of 15 amino acids. From germline, CDR1 is MRHNA and CDR2 SNTAGT. The V and J ends lost 4 bases and 6 bases, in that order; junction bases with no gene match: 10. The CDR3: CASSAVGQGVGEQYF. In DNA, the CDR3 is TGTGCCAGCAGTGCCGTGGGACAGGGAGTAGGCGAGCAGTACTTC.

The V gene is TRBV18, the J gene TRBJ2-3; 13 positions match TRBD2. CDR1 is KGHSH and CDR2 is LQKENI in the germline V gene. After removal of 3 bases from V and 0 bases from J, the junction contained 3 bases not matched to a gene. This CDR3 is 17 amino acids long. The CDR3 nucleotides read TGTGCCAGCTCACCGGGACTAGCGGGATCTAGCACAGATACGCAGTATTTT. Amino acid sequence: CASSPGLAGSSTDTQYF.

The genes are TRBV13 and TRBJ2-7; D unclear. The germline gives CDR1 PRHDT, CDR2 FYEKMQ (reference sequence). The length of the CDR3 is 12 residues. Trimming shortened V by 2 bases and J by 3 bases, and 5 bases separated the two germline ends. CDR3 region: CASSLLSYEQYF. CDR3 sequence (DNA): TGTGCCAGCAGCTTATTGAGCTACGAGCAGTACTTC.

The chain combines TRBV28 with TRBJ2-4, with D maybe TRBD1 (5 bases). CDR1 is MDHEN and CDR2 is SYDVKM in the germline V gene. The CDR3 covers 13 residues. The V gene lost 9 bases and the J gene lost 0 bases, with 9 bases spanning the gap. The CDR3 loop reads CASSQGAKNIQYF. The CDR3 DNA follows: TGTGCCAGTTCCCAGGGAGCCAAAAACATTCAGTACTTC. The complete variable domain, with remaining parts taken from reference TRBV28 and TRBJ2-4, reads DVKVTQSSRYLVKRTGEKVFLECVQDMDHENMFWYRQDPGLGLRLIYFSYDVKMKEKGDIPEGYSVSREKKERFSLILESASTNQTSMYLCASSQGAKNIQYFGAGTRLSVL.

The chain carries TRBV18 and TRBJ1-2, with D possibly TRBD1 on 6 matching bases. CDR1 and CDR2 from the germline V gene are KGHSH and LQKENI. The ends were cut back, 4 bases at V and 1 base at J, with 16 bases in the middle. The CDR3 has 16 residues. Here the CDR3 reads CASSLQQGGHNYGYTF. DNA for the CDR3: TGTGCCAGCTCACTCCAGCAAGGGGGTCATAACTATGGCTACACCTTC.

The genes are TRBV11-2 and TRBJ2-1; 7 nucleotides agree with TRBD1. The CDR3 extends over 15 amino acids. V was clipped by 4 bases and J by 5 bases; unmatched bases: 8. CDR1 is SGHAT, CDR2 FQNNGV, per germline. As DNA, the CDR3 is TGTGCCAGCAGCTACCGACAGGGTAACGACAATGAGCAGTTCTTC. Residues: CASSYRQGNDNEQFF.